The text below deals with one T cell receptor (beta chain). The antigen remains undetermined. The libraries were made with immunoSEQ v3. Each library reached 2 million or so read pairs, or 5-6 million at deep level. Libraries were prepared by immunoSEQ multiplex PCR; TCRdb keeps only in-frame clonotypes and omits some of them. The sample consists of some 90,000 clones, roughly 65% of them appearing once. This record comes from a study of TIL therapy for anti-PD-1-resistant metastatic lung cancer. Study-wide context: Half of patients were current or former smokers. Whole-study findings and limits: Many TIL product clones were absent from baseline tumor, suggesting clonal contraction.

Trimming pared 6 bases from V and 0 bases from J, leaving 12 bases between. CDR3 length equals 13 residues. Germline CDR1 and CDR2: SQVTM and ANQGSEA. The sample's time point: pre-treatment sample, taken before nivolumab and TIL therapy. Tumor tissue came from excised metastases, mostly pleural nodules or supraclavicular lymph nodes. Progressing patients received lymphodepletion, expanded TIL infusion and IL-2. The origin of this receptor is a person aged 25-79 years with non-small cell lung cancer. V gene TRBV29-1 combines with J gene TRBJ2-7; the D gene is possibly TRBD1 (5 bases). Specimen: tumor tissue, collected at baseline. CDR3 residues: CSVIRQTSYEQYF. CDR3 nucleotides: TGCAGCGTCATCCGACAGACCTCCTACGAGCAGTACTTC.